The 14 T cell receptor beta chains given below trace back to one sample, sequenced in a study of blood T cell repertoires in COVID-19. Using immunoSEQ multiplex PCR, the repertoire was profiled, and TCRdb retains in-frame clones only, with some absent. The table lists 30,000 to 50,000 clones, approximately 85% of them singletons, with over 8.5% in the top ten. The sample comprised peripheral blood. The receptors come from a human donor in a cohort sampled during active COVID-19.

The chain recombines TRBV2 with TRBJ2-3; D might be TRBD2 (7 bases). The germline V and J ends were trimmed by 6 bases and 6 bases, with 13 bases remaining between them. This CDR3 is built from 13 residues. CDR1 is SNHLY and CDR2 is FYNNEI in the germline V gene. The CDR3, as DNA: TGTGCCAGCAGGGGGGGGGCCTATGATACGCAGTATTTT. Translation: CASRGGAYDTQYF.

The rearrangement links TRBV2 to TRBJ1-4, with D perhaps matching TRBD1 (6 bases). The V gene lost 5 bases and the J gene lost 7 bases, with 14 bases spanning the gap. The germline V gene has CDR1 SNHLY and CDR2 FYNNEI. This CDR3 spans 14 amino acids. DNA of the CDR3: TGTGCCAGCAGTAAGGGGGTTGATGGTGAAAAACTGTTTTTT. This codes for CASSKGVDGEKLFF.

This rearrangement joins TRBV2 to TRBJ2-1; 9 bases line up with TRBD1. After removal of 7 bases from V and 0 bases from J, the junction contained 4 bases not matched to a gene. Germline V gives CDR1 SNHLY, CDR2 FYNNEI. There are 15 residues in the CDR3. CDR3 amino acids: CASTADRGSYNEQFF. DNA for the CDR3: TGTGCCAGCACTGCGGACAGGGGCTCCTACAATGAGCAGTTCTTC.

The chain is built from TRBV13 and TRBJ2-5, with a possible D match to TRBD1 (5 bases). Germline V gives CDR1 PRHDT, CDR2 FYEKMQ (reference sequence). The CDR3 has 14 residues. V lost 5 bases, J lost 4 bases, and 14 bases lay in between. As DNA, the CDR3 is TGTGCCAGCAGCCCCGTCGGGCAGGGAGAGACCCAGTACTTC. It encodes CASSPVGQGETQYF.

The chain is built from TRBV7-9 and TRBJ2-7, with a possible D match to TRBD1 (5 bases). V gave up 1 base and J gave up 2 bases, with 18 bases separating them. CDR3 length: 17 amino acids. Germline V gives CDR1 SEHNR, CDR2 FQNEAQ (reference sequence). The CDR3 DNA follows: TGTGCCAGCAGCTTAGGATCCCAGACAGTCTCCGCCTACGAGCAGTACTTC. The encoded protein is CASSLGSQTVSAYEQYF. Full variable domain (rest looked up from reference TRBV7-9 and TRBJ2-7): DTGVSQNPRHKITKRGQNVTFRCDPISEHNRLYWYRQTLGQGPEFLTYFQNEAQLEKSRLLSDRFSAERPKGSFSTLEIQRTEQGDSAMYLCASSLGSQTVSAYEQYFGPGTRLTVT.

CDR3 sequence reads: CASSWGQGDLQPQHF. The CDR3 bases are TGTGCCAGCAGCTGGGGACAGGGGGACTTGCAGCCCCAGCATTTT. The chain uses TRBV5-5 and TRBJ1-5, with 11 bases identical to TRBD1. CDR3 length equals 15 residues. Germline CDR1 reads SGHKS; CDR2 reads YYEKEE (reference sequence). With 3 bases clipped from V and 7 bases from J, the junction kept 6 bases outside the gene matches.

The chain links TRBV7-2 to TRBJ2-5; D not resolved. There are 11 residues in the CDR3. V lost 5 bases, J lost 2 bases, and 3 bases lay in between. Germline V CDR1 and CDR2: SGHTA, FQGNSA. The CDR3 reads CASSLQETQYF. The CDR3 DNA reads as TGTGCCAGCAGCCTTCAAGAGACCCAGTACTTC. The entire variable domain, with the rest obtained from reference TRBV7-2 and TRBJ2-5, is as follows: GAGVSQSPSNKVTEKGKDVELRCDPISGHTALYWYRQSLGQGLEFLIYFQGNSAPDKSGLPSDRFSAERTGGSVSTLTIQRTQQEDSAVYLCASSLQETQYFGPGTRLLVL.

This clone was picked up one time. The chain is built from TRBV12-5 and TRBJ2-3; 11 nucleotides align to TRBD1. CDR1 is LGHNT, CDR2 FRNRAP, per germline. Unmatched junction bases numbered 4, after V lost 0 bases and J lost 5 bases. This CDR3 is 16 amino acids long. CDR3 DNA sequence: TGTGCTAGTGGTTTGGTACTAGGGACAGGGGGAGATACGCAGTATTTT. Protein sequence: CASGLVLGTGGDTQYF.

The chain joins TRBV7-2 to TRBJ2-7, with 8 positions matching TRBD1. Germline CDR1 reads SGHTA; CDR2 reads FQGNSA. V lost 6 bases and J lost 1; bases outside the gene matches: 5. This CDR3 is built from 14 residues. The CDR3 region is CASSQQGDSYEQYF. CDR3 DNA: TGTGCCAGCAGTCAACAGGGGGATTCCTACGAGCAGTACTTC.

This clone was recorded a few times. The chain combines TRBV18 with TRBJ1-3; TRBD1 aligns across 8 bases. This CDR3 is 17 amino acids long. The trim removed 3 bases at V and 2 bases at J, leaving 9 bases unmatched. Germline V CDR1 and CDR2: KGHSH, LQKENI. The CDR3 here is CASSPRGQGNAGNTIYF. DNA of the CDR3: TGTGCCAGCTCACCGCGCGGACAGGGTAACGCTGGAAACACCATATATTTT.

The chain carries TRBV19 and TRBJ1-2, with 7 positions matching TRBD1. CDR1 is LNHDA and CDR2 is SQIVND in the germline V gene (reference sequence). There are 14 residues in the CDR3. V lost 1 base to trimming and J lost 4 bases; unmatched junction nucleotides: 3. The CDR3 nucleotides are TGTGCCAGTAGTATAGGGTGGGACAGCTATGGCTACACCTTC. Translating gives CASSIGWDSYGYTF.

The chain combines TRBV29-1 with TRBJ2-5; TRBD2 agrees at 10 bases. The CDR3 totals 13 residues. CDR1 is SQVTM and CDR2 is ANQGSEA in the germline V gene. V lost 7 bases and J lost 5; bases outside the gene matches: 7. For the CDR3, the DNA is TGCAGCGCCCATAGCGGGGGGATGGAGACCCAGTACTTC. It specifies CSAHSGGMETQYF.

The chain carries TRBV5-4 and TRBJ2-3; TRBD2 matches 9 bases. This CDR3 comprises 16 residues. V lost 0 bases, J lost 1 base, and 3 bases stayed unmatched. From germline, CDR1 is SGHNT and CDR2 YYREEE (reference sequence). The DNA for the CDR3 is TGTGCCAGCAGCTTGGCGCGGGGGGGCGGCACAGATACGCAGTATTTT. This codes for CASSLARGGGTDTQYF. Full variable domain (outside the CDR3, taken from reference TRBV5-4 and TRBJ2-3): ETGVTQSPTHLIKTRGQQVTLRCSSQSGHNTVSWYQQALGQGPQFIFQYYREEENGRGNFPPRFSGLQFPNYSSELNVNALELDDSALYLCASSLARGGGTDTQYFGPGTRLTVL.

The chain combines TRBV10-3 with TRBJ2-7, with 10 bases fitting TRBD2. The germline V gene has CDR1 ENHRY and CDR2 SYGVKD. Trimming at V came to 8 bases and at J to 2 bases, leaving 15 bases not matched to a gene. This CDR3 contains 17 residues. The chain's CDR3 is CAIGGTSEKGRTYEQYF. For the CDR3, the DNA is TGTGCCATCGGCGGGACTAGCGAAAAAGGACGCACCTACGAGCAGTACTTC.